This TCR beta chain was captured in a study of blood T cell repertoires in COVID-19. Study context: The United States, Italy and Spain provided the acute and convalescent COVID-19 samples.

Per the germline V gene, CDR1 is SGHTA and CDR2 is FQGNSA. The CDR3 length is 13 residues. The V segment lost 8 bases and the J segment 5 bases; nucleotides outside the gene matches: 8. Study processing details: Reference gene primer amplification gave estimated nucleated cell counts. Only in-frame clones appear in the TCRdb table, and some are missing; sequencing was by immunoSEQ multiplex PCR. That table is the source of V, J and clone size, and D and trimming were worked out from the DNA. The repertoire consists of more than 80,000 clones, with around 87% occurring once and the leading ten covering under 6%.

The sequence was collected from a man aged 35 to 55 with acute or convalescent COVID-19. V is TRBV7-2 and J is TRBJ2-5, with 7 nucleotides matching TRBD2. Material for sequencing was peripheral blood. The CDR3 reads CASAPGGGETQYF. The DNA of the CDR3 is TGTGCCAGCGCACCGGGGGGTGGCGAGACCCAGTACTTC.